The rows below give T cell receptor beta chains drawn from one sample of a study of T cell responses to AZD1222 COVID-19 vaccine. Using immunoSEQ multiplex PCR, the repertoire was profiled, and TCRdb retains in-frame clones only, with some absent. The sample has 100,000 to 150,000 clones, roughly 90% seen once. Sequencing was performed on peripheral blood, taken on day 0 of AZD1222 vaccination. These receptors were obtained from an adult in good health. CDR3s include the opening cysteine and the closing phenylalanine or tryptophan. D genes are given only for firm matches. Clone size is shown for a subset of rows, as once, few, many or a class of expanded clone.

abundance | j_gene | v_gene | d_gene | CDR3aa | CDR3nt
few | TRBJ2-1 | TRBV6-2/TRBV6-3 | TRBD2 | CASSYATSGGDNEQFF | TGTGCCAGCAGTTACGCGACTAGCGGGGGAGACAATGAGCAGTTCTTC
- | TRBJ2-7 | TRBV6-5 | TRBD2 | CASFGQREGREQYF | TGTGCCAGCTTTGGGCAGCGGGAGGGCCGGGAGCAGTACTTC
- | TRBJ1-5 | TRBV19 | - | CASSVWSGSNQPQHF | TGTGCCAGTAGTGTGTGGTCGGGGAGCAATCAGCCCCAGCATTTT
- | TRBJ2-3 | TRBV19 | - | CASSDRSSDTQYF | TGTGCCAGTAGTGATAGGTCCTCGGATACGCAGTATTTT
once | TRBJ1-4 | TRBV7-7 | - | CASSLGADSGNEKLFF | TGTGCTAGCAGCTTAGGGGCTGACAGTGGGAATGAAAAACTGTTTTTT
few | TRBJ1-2 | TRBV19 | - | CASSQTAYNYGYTF | TGTGCCAGTAGTCAGACAGCCTATAACTATGGCTACACCTTC
- | TRBJ2-7 | TRBV6-5 | - | CASSSRDSIYEQYF | TGTGCCAGCAGTTCGCGGGACTCTATATACGAGCAGTACTTC
few | TRBJ2-7 | TRBV19 | TRBD1 | CASSTTGFYEQYF | TGTGCCAGTAGTACGACAGGGTTCTACGAGCAGTACTTC
- | TRBJ1-2 | TRBV28 | - | CASSLEGGRVYGYTF | TGTGCCAGCAGTTTGGAAGGAGGCCGGGTCTATGGCTACACCTTC
- | TRBJ2-2 | TRBV9 | TRBD2 | CASSTPTSGRTGELFF | TGTGCCAGCTCGACACCTACTAGCGGGAGGACCGGGGAGCTGTTTTTT
- | TRBJ2-7 | TRBV10-3 | TRBD1 | CAISEDFRTGASEQYF | TGTGCCATCAGTGAGGATTTTAGGACAGGGGCCTCCGAGCAGTACTTC